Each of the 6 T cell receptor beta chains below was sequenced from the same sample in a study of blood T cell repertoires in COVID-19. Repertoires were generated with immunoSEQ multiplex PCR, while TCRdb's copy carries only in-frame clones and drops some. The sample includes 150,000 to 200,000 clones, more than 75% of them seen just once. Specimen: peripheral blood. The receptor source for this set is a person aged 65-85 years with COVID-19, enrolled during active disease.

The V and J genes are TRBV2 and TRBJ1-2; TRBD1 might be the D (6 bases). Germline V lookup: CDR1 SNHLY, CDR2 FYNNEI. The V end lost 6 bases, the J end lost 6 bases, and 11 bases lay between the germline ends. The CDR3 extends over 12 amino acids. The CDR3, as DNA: TGTGCCAGCAGAGGGGGATCCCATGGCTACACCTTC. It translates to CASRGGSHGYTF.

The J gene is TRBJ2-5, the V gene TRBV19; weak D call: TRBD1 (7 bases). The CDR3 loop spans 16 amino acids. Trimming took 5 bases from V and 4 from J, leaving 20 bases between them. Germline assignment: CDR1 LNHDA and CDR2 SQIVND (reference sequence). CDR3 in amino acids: CASSRSRQGGRETQYF. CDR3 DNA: TGTGCCAGTAGTCGGAGCCGGCAGGGGGGACGAGAGACCCAGTACTTC. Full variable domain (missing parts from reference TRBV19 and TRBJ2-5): DGGITQSPKYLFRKEGQNVTLSCEQNLNHDAMYWYRQDPGQGLRLIYYSQIVNDFQKGDIAEGYSVSREKKESFPLTVTSAQKNPTAFYLCASSRSRQGGRETQYFGPGTRLLVL.

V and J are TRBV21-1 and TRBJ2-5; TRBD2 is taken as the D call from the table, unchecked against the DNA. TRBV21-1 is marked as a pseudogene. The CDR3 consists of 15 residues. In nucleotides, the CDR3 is TGTGCCAGCAGCAACGGCGGTCCGAATCAAGAGACCCAGTACTTC. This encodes CASSNGGPNQETQYF.

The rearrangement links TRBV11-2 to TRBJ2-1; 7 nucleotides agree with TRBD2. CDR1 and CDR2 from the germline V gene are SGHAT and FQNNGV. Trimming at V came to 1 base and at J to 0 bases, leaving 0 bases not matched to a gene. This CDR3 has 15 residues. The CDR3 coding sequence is TGTGCCAGCAGCTTAGGCGGGAGCTCCTACAATGAGCAGTTCTTC. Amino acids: CASSLGGSSYNEQFF.

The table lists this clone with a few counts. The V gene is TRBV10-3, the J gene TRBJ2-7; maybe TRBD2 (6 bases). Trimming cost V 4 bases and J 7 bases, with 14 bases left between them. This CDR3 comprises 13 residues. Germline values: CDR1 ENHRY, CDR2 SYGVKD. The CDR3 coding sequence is TGTGCCATCAGTGGGGGGGTAGCTGTGGAGCAGTACTTC. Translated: CAISGGVAVEQYF.

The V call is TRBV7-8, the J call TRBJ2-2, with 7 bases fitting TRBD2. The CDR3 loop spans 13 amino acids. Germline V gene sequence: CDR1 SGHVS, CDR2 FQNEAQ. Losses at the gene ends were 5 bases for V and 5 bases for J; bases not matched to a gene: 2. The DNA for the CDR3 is TGTGCCAGCAGCCGGACTAGAACCGGGGAGCTGTTTTTT. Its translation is CASSRTRTGELFF.